A single TCR beta chain is shown here with its context. The sample belongs to a study of regulatory T cells in long-lasting Graves disease. Regarding time point: newly diagnosed GD, antithyroid drugs for less than 3 months. PBMC RNA was the source of the TCR library. The CDR3 runs 14 residues. Germline V gene sequence: CDR1 LGHNA, CDR2 YNFKEQ. V trimming: 3 bases; J trimming: 3 bases; junction bases outside the gene matches: 0. The TCR beta library used iRepertoire HTBI primers with Arm-PCR amplification of CDR3. From the multiplex PCR reads, TCRdb called clonotypes with MiXCR, one entry per CDR3 protein. The sample yields about 540,000 distinct CDR3 sequences, approximately 13% seen once. These data are also associated with another study on T cells in Graves' hyperthyroidism and ophthalmopathy.

The chain carries TRBV4-2 and TRBJ2-1, with 9 nucleotides matching TRBD2. The material was peripheral blood mononuclear cells (PBMCs), obtained at new diagnosis, from a patient treated with antithyroid drugs. This receptor was taken from a man aged 25-45 years with Graves disease. CDR3 residues: CASSHSGGYNEQFF. The CDR3 DNA is TGTGCCAGCAGCCATAGCGGGGGCTACAATGAGCAGTTCTTC.